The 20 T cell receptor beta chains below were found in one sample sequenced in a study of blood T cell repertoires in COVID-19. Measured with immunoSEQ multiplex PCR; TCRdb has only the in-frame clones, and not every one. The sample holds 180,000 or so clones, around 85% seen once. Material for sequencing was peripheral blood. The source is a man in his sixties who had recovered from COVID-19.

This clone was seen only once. CDR3: CASSNRVKAFF. For the CDR3, the DNA is TGTGCCAGCAGTAACAGGGTCAAAGCTTTCTTT. V and J are TRBV6-5 and TRBJ1-1, with D possibly being TRBD1 (6 bases). Germline lookup yields CDR1 MNHEY and CDR2 SVGAGI. The CDR3 sequence is 11 residues long. V was shortened by 5 bases and J by 9 bases, with 10 bases between the two germline ends.

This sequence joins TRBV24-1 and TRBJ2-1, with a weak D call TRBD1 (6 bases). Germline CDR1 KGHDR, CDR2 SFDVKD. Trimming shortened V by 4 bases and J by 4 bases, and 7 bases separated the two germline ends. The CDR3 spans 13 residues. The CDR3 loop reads CATSDTGYNEQFF. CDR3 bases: TGTGCCACCAGTGACACAGGGTACAATGAGCAGTTCTTC.

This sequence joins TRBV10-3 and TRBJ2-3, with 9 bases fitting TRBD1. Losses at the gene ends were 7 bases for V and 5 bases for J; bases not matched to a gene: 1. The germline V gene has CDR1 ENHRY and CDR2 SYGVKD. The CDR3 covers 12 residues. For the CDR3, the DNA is TGTGCCATCAAGGGACAGGGAGATACGCAGTATTTT. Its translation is CAIKGQGDTQYF.

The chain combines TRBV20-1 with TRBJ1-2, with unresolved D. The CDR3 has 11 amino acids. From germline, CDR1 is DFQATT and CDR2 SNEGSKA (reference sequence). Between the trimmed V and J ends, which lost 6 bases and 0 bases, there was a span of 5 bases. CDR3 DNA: TGCAGTGCACAAGCTAACTATGGCTACACCTTC. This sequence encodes CSAQANYGYTF.

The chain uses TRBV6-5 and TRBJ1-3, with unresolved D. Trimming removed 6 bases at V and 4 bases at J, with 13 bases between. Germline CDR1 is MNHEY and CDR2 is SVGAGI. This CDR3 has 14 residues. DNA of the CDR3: TGTGCCAGCAGGAGGTTAGAGGTCGGAAACACCATATATTTT. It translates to CASRRLEVGNTIYF.

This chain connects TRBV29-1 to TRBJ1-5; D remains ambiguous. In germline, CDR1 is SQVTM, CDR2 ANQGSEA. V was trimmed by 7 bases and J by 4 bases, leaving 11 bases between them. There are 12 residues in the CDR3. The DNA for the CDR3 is TGCAGCGCTGGGAGTAGTAATCAGCCCCAGCATTTT. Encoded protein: CSAGSSNQPQHF.

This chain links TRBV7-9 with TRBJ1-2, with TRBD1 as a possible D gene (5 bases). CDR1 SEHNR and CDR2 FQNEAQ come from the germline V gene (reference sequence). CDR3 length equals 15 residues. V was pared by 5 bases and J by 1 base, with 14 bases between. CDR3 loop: CASSGQGLINYGYTF. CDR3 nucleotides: TGTGCCAGCAGCGGGCAGGGCCTCATTAACTATGGCTACACCTTC.

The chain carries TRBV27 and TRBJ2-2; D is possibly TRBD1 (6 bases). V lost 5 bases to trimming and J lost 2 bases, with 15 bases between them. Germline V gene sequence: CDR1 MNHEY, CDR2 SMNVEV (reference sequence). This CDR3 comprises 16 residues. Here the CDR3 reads CASSPYRARNTGELFF. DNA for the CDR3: TGTGCCAGCAGTCCCTACAGGGCTCGAAACACCGGGGAGCTGTTTTTT.

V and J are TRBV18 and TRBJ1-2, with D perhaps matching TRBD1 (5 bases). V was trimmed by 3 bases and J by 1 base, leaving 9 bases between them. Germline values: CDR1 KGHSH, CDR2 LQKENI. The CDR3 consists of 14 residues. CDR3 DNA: TGTGCCAGCTCACCTCGGGGACTTAACTATGGCTACACCTTC. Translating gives CASSPRGLNYGYTF.

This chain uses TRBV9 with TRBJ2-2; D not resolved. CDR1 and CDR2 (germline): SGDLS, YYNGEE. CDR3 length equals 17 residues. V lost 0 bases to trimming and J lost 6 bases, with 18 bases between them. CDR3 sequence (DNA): TGTGCCAGCAGCGTAGAATCCCCAAGGAGAATTTCCGGGGAGCTGTTTTTT. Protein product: CASSVESPRRISGELFF. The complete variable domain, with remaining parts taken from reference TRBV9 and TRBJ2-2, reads DSGVTQTPKHLITATGQRVTLRCSPRSGDLSVYWYQQSLDQGLQFLIQYYNGEERAKGNILERFSAQQFPDLHSELNLSSLELGDSALYFCASSVESPRRISGELFFGEGSRLTVL.

The CDR3 DNA sequence: TGTGCCAGCAGCCAAACCTTGACAGGGGAGGATGGCTACACCTTC. Protein product: CASSQTLTGEDGYTF. V usage is TRBV7-9 and J usage is TRBJ1-2; the match to TRBD1 covers 8 bases. The CDR3 runs to 15 residues. Germline CDR1 and CDR2: SEHNR and FQNEAQ (reference sequence). V shed 5 bases, J shed 6 bases, and the junction held 11 bases outside the gene matches.

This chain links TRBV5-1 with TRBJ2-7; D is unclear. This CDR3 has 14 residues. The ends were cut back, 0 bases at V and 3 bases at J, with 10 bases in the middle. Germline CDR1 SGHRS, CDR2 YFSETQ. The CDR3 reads CASSLGGDSYEQYF. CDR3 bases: TGCGCCAGCAGCTTGGGCGGAGATAGCTACGAGCAGTACTTC.

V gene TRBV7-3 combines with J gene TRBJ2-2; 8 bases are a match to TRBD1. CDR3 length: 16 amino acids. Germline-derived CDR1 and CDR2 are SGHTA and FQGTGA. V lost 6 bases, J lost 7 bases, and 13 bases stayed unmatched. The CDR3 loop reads CASSRLRGPEGGELFF. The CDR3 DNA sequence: TGTGCCAGCAGTCGCCTCAGGGGGCCAGAAGGCGGGGAGCTGTTTTTT.

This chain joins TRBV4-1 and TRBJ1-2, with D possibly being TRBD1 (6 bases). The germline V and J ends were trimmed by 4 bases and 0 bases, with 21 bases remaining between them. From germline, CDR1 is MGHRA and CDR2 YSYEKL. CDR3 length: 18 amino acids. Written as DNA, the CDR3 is TGCGCCAGCAGCCTCTCTGGGGGGGCCGGGCCTGCTAACTATGGCTACACCTTC. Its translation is CASSLSGGAGPANYGYTF.

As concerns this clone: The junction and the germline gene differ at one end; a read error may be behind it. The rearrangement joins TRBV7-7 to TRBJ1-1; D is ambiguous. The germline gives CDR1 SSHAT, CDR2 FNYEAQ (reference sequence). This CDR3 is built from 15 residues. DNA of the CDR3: TGTGCTAGCAGCCCACTTGGACGAGGGCGGACTGAAGCTTTCTTT. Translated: CASSPLGRGRTEAFF.

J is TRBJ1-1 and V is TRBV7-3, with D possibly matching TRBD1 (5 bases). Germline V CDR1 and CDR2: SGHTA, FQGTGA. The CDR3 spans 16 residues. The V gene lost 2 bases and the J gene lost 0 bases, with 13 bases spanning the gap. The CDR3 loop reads CASSLFGPGVNTEAFF. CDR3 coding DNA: TGTGCCAGCAGCTTATTCGGGCCGGGGGTGAACACTGAAGCTTTCTTT.

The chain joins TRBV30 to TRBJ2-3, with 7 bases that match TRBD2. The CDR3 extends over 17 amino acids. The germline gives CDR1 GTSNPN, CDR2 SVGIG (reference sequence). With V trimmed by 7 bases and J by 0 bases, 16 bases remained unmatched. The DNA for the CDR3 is TGTGCCTCCCTGCGGGCGGGGGTCAGCTCTAGCACAGATACGCAGTATTTT. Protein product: CASLRAGVSSSTDTQYF.

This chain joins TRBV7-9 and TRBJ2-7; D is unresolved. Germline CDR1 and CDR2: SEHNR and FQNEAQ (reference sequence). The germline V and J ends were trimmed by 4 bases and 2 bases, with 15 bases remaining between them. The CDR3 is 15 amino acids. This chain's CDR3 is CASSSNTASPYEQYF. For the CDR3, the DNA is TGTGCCAGCAGCTCAAATACTGCGTCCCCCTACGAGCAGTACTTC.

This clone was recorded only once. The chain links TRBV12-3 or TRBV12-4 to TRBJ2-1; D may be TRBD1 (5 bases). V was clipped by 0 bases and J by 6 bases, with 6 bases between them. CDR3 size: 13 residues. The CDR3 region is CASSLAQGNEQFF. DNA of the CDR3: TGTGCCAGCAGTTTAGCTCAGGGCAATGAGCAGTTCTTC.

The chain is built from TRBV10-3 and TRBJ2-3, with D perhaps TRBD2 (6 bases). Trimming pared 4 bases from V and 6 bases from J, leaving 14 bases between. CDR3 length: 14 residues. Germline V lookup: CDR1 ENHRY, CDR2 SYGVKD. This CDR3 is CAISASTGVDTQYF. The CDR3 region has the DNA TGTGCCATCAGTGCGTCGACGGGGGTGGATACGCAGTATTTT.